This TCR beta chain was captured by sequencing in a study of blood T cell repertoires in COVID-19. Study in general: Samples of COVID-19 (acute and convalescent) were obtained from the United States, Italy and Spain. In each case, the material was cDNA or gDNA derived from T cells, B-cell-depleted T cells, or PBMCs.

Germline V CDR1 and CDR2: SGHRS, YFSETQ. This CDR3 has 15 residues. Trimming removed 2 bases from V and 2 bases from J, with 12 bases in between. Study processing details: It was from reference gene primer amplification that nucleated cell counts were estimated. The repertoire was sequenced with immunoSEQ multiplex PCR; TCRdb's copy has only in-frame clones and lacks some. V, J and clone size derive from that table, while D and trimming were established from the DNA sequence. The data show about 380,000 clones, with 85% seen just once and 3.5% to 4% held by the top ten. The genes are TRBV5-1 and TRBJ2-3, with a possible D match to TRBD2 (5 bases). This TCR derives from a woman between 18 and 29 years old with acute or convalescent COVID-19. The sequencing input was peripheral blood. Written as DNA, the CDR3 is TGCGCCAGCAGCTTTGGGGAGTGGTACACAGATACGCAGTATTTT. It codes for CASSFGEWYTDTQYF.